What follows is one TCR beta chain and its context. Its antigen remains unidentified. These data originate in a study of shared clonotypes between healthy human individuals. The CDR3 consists of 14 residues. Trimming cost V 5 bases and J 6 bases, with 17 bases left between them. In germline, CDR1 is SGHVS, CDR2 FQNEAQ. The naive CD8 subset, CD45RO-negative cells positively selected for CCR7, excluded terminally differentiated effector memory CD45RA+ cells. Assay execution proceeded at the deep level. The data were produced by immunoSEQ multiplex PCR, yet TCRdb's version contains in-frame clones alone and is incomplete. The table records about 2.1 million clones, 85% to 95% of them present only once. Study outcomes and limitations: Only blood samples were collected, and tissue repertoires likely differ.

This chain uses TRBV7-8 with TRBJ2-7; a weak D match, TRBD2 (6 bases). The clonotype comes from a man aged 18-30 years in good health. Some clones in this sample may be carry-over from other donors' samples. Sequenced material: naive CD8+ T cells from PBMCs. This CDR3 is CASSTRDSTFEQYF. The DNA for the CDR3 is TGTGCCAGCAGCACCCGGGACTCTACTTTCGAGCAGTACTTC.